These T cell receptor beta chains were read from a single sample in a study of blood T cells in healthy people across ages. Using its own MiXCR run on the 5' RACE reads, TCRdb lists one record per CDR3 protein. The data hold about 500,000 distinct CDR3 sequences, with approximately 25% observed a single time. These data also featured in a second study, about T cells of mothers and their children.

The sequenced sample was blood. The receptors were sampled from a boy aged 10-17 years in good health. CDR3s include the opening cysteine and the closing phenylalanine or tryptophan. Each record gives: J gene, CDR3 length, clone size, D gene, V gene, CDR3 DNA, CDR3 protein. The D gene is left open where the match is weak. Clone size is not always given. Where it is, it says once, few, many or a class for expanded clones.

TRBJ2-4 | 15 | few | TRBD2 | TRBV7-2 | TGTGCCAGCGGTGCGGGGGGGCGCGGTTTGGACATTCAGTACTTC | CASGAGGRGLDIQYF
TRBJ2-7 | 14 | NA | NA | TRBV6-2/TRBV6-3 | TGTGCCAGCAGTCCCCTGGGCCTCTCCTACGAGCAGTACTTC | CASSPLGLSYEQYF
TRBJ2-7 | 13 | NA | NA | TRBV3-1 | TGTGCCAGCAGCCCCGCTCGGGCCTACGAGCAGTACTTC | CASSPARAYEQYF
TRBJ1-6 | 12 | NA | NA | TRBV18 | TGTGCCAGCTCTCGGGACAATTCACCCCTCCACTTT | CASSRDNSPLHF
TRBJ2-2 | 19 | NA | TRBD2 | TRBV6-1 | TGTGCCAGCAGTGACTACGGGACTAGCGGGGGGTATTGGACCGGGGAGCTGTTTTTT | CASSDYGTSGGYWTGELFF
TRBJ1-5 | 13 | once | NA | TRBV12-3/TRBV12-4 | TGTGCCAGCAGTTCCCAGGGTATCCAGCCCCAGCATTTT | CASSSQGIQPQHF
TRBJ2-7 | 16 | few | NA | TRBV3-1 | TGTGCCAGCAGCCAAGATTCAGCGACATATGTCTACGAGCAGTACTTC | CASSQDSATYVYEQYF
TRBJ1-2 | 15 | NA | NA | TRBV4-2 | TGTGCCAGCAGCCAGGCGGAGTCGGTCAACTATGGCTACACCTTC | CASSQAESVNYGYTF
TRBJ2-7 | 16 | NA | TRBD1 | TRBV5-1 | TGCGCCAGCAGCTTGGATGGGACAGGGAGCCCCTACGAGCAGTACTTC | CASSLDGTGSPYEQYF
TRBJ2-2 | 16 | NA | TRBD2 | TRBV11-2 | TGTGCCAGCAGCTTAGCCCTAGCGGGAGGGGGCGGGGAGCTGTTTTTT | CASSLALAGGGGELFF
TRBJ2-7 | 16 | many | NA | TRBV6-2/TRBV6-3 | TGTGCCAGCAGCATAGCGCCAGTTTACCGAGCCTACGAGCAGTACTTC | CASSIAPVYRAYEQYF
TRBJ2-3 | 16 | NA | TRBD2 | TRBV7-2 | TGTGCCAGCAGCTCCGGACTAGCACCAAGCACAGATACGCAGTATTTT | CASSSGLAPSTDTQYF